Given below is one TCR beta chain in context. This clonotype was counted many times. The antigen it binds to is not known. Base qualities are missing; no much larger clone stands one base away. TCR beta CDR3 regions were amplified from RNA transcripts for repertoire sequencing. The first round was an RT-PCR using HTBI primers with the Qiagen OneStep RT-PCR kit, and this first round was followed by a second-round multiplex PCR, then size selection and purification. The libraries underwent paired-end sequencing with 100 bp reads on an Illumina HiSeq2000. Processing in the source paper ran as follows. SOAPnuke was used to process the reads, removing any read that contained adapters or uncalled bases, had a mean Phred below 15, or lacked an exact match to the constant primer or identifier. COPE v1.2.5 was used to merge high-quality paired reads. Clonotypes were defined as unique nucleotide sequences and were aligned to IMGT TRB V, D and J references using MiTCR v1.1. Only V-J combinations with frequency above 0.0001 were analysed, covering 99% to 99.2% of repertoires. A TCR clonal expansion and chaos score per V-J combination was defined as the ratio of F50 clonal expansion to chaos observed in the TCRdist matrix. Welch's t-statistics and random forest were used to reduce features to about a dozen V-J combinations, which were fed into a naive Bayes classifier. Thyroid-blood repertoire similarity was quantified with the Morisita-Horn index. TCRdb reprocessed the public reads (quality trimming at Q25 with fastp, clone calling with MiXCR) and kept in-frame beta chains. Rows are combined by CDR3 protein, so each entry shows the most common genes and DNA. What appears here as the V and J calls and clone size reflects TCRdb's work, not the paper's. This sample holds some 520,000 distinct CDR3 sequences; about an eighth were observed only once. The ten largest clones take up about a tenth of the sample.

Ophthalmopathy patients were characterized by moderately to severely active disease, a Clinical Activity Score of at least 3, a NOSPECS grade of at least 4, and a disease duration under 3 months. Anyone with other autoimmune diseases, uncontrolled infections, pregnancy or lactation was excluded from the study. Clinical symptoms, serum thyroxine, TRAb, thyroid ultrasound and orbital computed tomography formed the basis of the diagnosis. PBMCs were isolated from 7.5 to 10 ml of fresh peripheral blood by Ficoll-Paque density gradient centrifugation. Total RNA was extracted with Trizol reagent and quality-checked on an Agilent 2100 Bioanalyzer. The record originates from a study of Graves' ophthalmopathy and Graves' hyperthyroidism listed by TCRdb under 2018. Background on the whole study: Peripheral blood was collected at initial diagnosis, before any treatment. In total, some 130 blood samples were TCR-sequenced: 43 ophthalmopathy, under 80 hyperthyroidism and some 17 hyperthyroidism-to-ophthalmopathy patients. A discovery set of about 99 patients (under 45 ophthalmopathy, some 58 stable hyperthyroidism) was enrolled to explore V-J signatures distinguishing ophthalmopathy from hyperthyroidism. For training and testing, the roughly 97 patients in the discovery cohort were randomly divided in a 7:3 ratio. The study used signatures of the TCR beta repertoire to tell Graves' ophthalmopathy apart from Graves' hyperthyroidism and to predict which patients would progress to ophthalmopathy. An independent validation cohort was composed of some 18 hyperthyroidism patients and roughly 16 patients who later progressed from hyperthyroidism to ophthalmopathy. After sampling, hyperthyroidism patients received methimazole starting at 30 mg daily, and ophthalmopathy patients received high-dose intravenous methylprednisolone. In over five hyperthyroidism patients, the T-cell repertoires found in thyroid tissue were compared with those found in blood.

Including cysteine and phenylalanine, the CDR3 has 15 amino acids. Kept here is only the CDR3 DNA, which spans 45 bases and is read in frame from base 1. CDR1 is given as SGHAT and CDR2 as FQNNGV, both from the germline V gene. At the junction V is shortened by 0 bases and J by 2 bases, with 8 bases in between. General study outcomes and caveats: Sample size was not statistically predetermined, and group allocation was not concealed from the investigators. Ophthalmopathy was separated from stable hyperthyroidism by the 13-signature model with roughly 90% sensitivity and approximately 84% specificity in cross-validation and with 80%/75% in the test set. Most of the expanded thyroid clonotypes with a frequency above 0.001 were also detected in blood, and it was suggested that the thyroid immune response may be reflected by blood repertoires. In validation, the model predicted ophthalmopathy progression with about 71% sensitivity and approximately 75% specificity; more than ten predicted patients were CT-confirmed with GO in a median of about 7.1 months.

Material for sequencing was blood. The origin of this receptor is a woman younger than 45 with Graves' ophthalmopathy. Donor details come from another sample of the same person, matched by shared clones. The receptor chain draws on TRBV11-2 and TRBJ1-5; no D gene is confidently identified. CDR3 region: CASSLDSLGNQPQHF. DNA sequence: TGTGCCAGCAGCTTAGACAGTCTCGGCAATCAGCCCCAGCATTTT.